The entry that follows covers one T cell receptor beta chain sequence. Per the original methods: Estimated nucleated cell counts came from reference gene primer amplification. Produced via immunoSEQ multiplex PCR; TCRdb's table is partial and in-frame only. That table furnishes V, J and clone size, whereas the DNA furnished D and trimming. The table has approximately 220,000 clones, roughly 80% seen once; the top ten hold around 2.3%. This entry belongs to a study of blood T cell repertoires in COVID-19. Study overall: Samples taken during acute and convalescent COVID-19 were collected in the United States, Italy and Spain. PBMCs, B-cell-depleted T cells, or T cells were the source of the cDNA or gDNA that made up the material.

The material sequenced was peripheral blood. The TCR was taken from a woman in her 40s with active or convalescent COVID-19.

This chain's CDR3 is CAIEGQGSYEQYF. CDR3 sequence (DNA): TGTGCCATCGAGGGACAGGGATCCTACGAGCAGTACTTC. This chain joins TRBV28 and TRBJ2-7; TRBD1 aligns across 9 bases. V shed 10 bases, J shed 1 base, and the junction held 5 bases outside the gene matches. The CDR3 runs to 13 residues. In germline, CDR1 is MDHEN, CDR2 SYDVKM.